Listed below are T cell receptor beta chains from one sample, sequenced in a study of T cells in Graves' hyperthyroidism and ophthalmopathy. TCRdb re-called the multiplex PCR reads with MiXCR, one entry per CDR3 protein. The data contain 620,000 or so distinct CDR3 sequences, about 15% of them seen just once; the ten biggest clones take up about an eighth. The specimen sequenced was blood. The receptors come from a woman aged 45-60 years with Graves' ophthalmopathy. Each CDR3 is given with its conserved first and last residue. Each record gives: D gene, V gene, J gene, clone size, CDR3 DNA, CDR3 protein. The D gene is left open where the match is weak. Size is stated for part of the rows, as once, few or many counts, or as a class when the clone is expanded.

.,TRBV29-1,TRBJ2-1,many,TGCAGCGTACAGGGGAGGGTCGATGAGCAGTTCTTC,CSVQGRVDEQFF
.,TRBV28,TRBJ2-2,many,TGTGCCAGCTGCTGCCGACCAATAAACACCGGGGAGCTGTTTTTT,CASCCRPINTGELFF
.,TRBV7-9,TRBJ2-3,.,TGTGCCAGCAGCTTAGCGCTAGCTAGCACAGATACGCAGTATTTT,CASSLALASTDTQYF
.,TRBV11-2,TRBJ2-1,many,TGTGCCAGCAGCATCGATATTCGGACAGCCTACAATGAGCAGTTCTTC,CASSIDIRTAYNEQFF
TRBD1,TRBV5-5,TRBJ2-7,many,TGTGCCAGCAGCATACCGGACAGGGCAATCTACGAGCAGTACTTC,CASSIPDRAIYEQYF
TRBD2,TRBV20-1,TRBJ2-3,many,TGCAGTGCTAGAGATGGGGGAGGGCCGGCAGATACGCAGTATTTT,CSARDGGGPADTQYF
.,TRBV27,TRBJ2-7,many,TGTGCCAGCAGTTTATACGGTTTGGGCGAGCAGTACTTC,CASSLYGLGEQYF
TRBD1,TRBV28,TRBJ1-5,few,TGTGCCAGCAGGGCGGCAGGGGGCGATATCCAGCCCCAGCATTTT,CASRAAGGDIQPQHF
TRBD2,TRBV2,TRBJ2-7,few,TGTGCCAGCAGTGGGGGGGGGGTAGGAACTTTCTACGAGCAGTACTTC,CASSGGGVGTFYEQYF
.,TRBV28,TRBJ1-1,many,TGTGCCAGCAGTTGGGGCGCAAACACTGAAGCTTTCTTT,CASSWGANTEAFF
.,TRBV5-5,TRBJ1-5,few,TGTGCCAGCCGTCCCGGGGTGAATCAGCCCCAGCATTTT,CASRPGVNQPQHF
.,TRBV30,TRBJ1-6,few,TGTGCCTGGAGCGTGGGGATGGGTGATTCACCCCTCCACTTT,CAWSVGMGDSPLHF
.,TRBV28,TRBJ2-3,many,TGTGCCAGCAGAGCGCTAGTTATTGGCACAGATACGCAGTATTTT,CASRALVIGTDTQYF
TRBD2,TRBV28,TRBJ2-1,.,TGTGCCAGCAGTTCCCACTCGGGACTAGCTGACAATGAGCAGTTCTTC,CASSSHSGLADNEQFF
TRBD1,TRBV20-1,TRBJ1-2,.,TGCAGTGCCTACGACAGGGAATCTAACTATGGCTACACCTTC,CSAYDRESNYGYTF
.,TRBV7-3,TRBJ2-7,many,TGTGCCAGCAGCTTAAGGGTGGATTACGAGCAGTACTTC,CASSLRVDYEQYF
.,TRBV20-1,TRBJ2-5,.,TGCAGTGCTACCAGGGCAGGGGGGGAGACCCAGTACTTC,CSATRAGGETQYF
TRBD1,TRBV12-3/TRBV12-4,TRBJ1-4,many,TGTGCCAGCAGTCTCCGGACAGGGAAGGCAACTAATGAAAAACTGTTTTTT,CASSLRTGKATNEKLFF
.,TRBV5-1,TRBJ2-2,once,TGCGCCAGCAGCCCCCTGGTCACCGGGGAGCTGTTTTTT,CASSPLVTGELFF
.,TRBV9,TRBJ2-1,.,TGTGCCAGCAGCGTACAGAACTCCTACAATGAGCAGTTCTTC,CASSVQNSYNEQFF
.,TRBV2,TRBJ2-7,many,TGTGCCAGCAGCATTGGCACCCCCTACGAGCAGTACTTC,CASSIGTPYEQYF
.,TRBV7-2,TRBJ1-2,many,TGTGCCAGCAGCTTTCGGACAGTGGGATTTGGCTACACCTTC,CASSFRTVGFGYTF
TRBD2,TRBV20-1,TRBJ2-7,few,TGCAGTGCTCTACCGACTAGCGGGAGGTCCTACGAGCAGTACTTC,CSALPTSGRSYEQYF
.,TRBV6-2/TRBV6-3,TRBJ1-1,many,TGTGCCAGCAGTTACTCGGCAGTCACCATGAACACTGAAGCTTTCTTT,CASSYSAVTMNTEAFF
.,TRBV20-1,TRBJ2-3,many,TGCAGTGCTAGAGATCATTCGGGCGCGTCTGATACGCAGTATTTT,CSARDHSGASDTQYF
.,TRBV10-3,TRBJ1-2,few,TGTGCCATCAGTGAGAGGGGCTATGGCTACACCTTC,CAISERGYGYTF
TRBD1,TRBV5-1,TRBJ1-4,.,TGCGCCAGCAGCTCTCAACTCAGGACAGGGTTCACCGAACTGCTTTTT,CASSSQLRTGFTELLF
.,TRBV6-1,TRBJ2-7,.,TGTGCCAGCAGTAAACCGGGAGCCTCCTACGAGCAGTACTTC,CASSKPGASYEQYF
.,TRBV4-3,TRBJ2-3,.,TGCGCCAGCAGCTCCAACCGACAGAGGATAGGGCCCACAGATACGCAGTATTTT,CASSSNRQRIGPTDTQYF
TRBD2,TRBV5-1,TRBJ2-7,many,TGCGCCAGCAGCTTGGCTAGCGGCCTATCCTACGAGCAGTACTTC,CASSLASGLSYEQYF
TRBD2,TRBV20-1,TRBJ2-1,many,TGCAGTGCCCGACTGGCTAGCGGGAAGAATGAGCAGTTCTTC,CSARLASGKNEQFF
TRBD2,TRBV15,TRBJ2-6,few,TGTGCCACCAGCAGGGGGGGGGAGTTGGGCTCTGGGGCCAACGTCCTGACTTTC,CATSRGGELGSGANVLTF
.,TRBV7-9,TRBJ2-5,many,TGTGCCAGCAGCCCCGAGGCCCGAGGGGGAGAGACCCAGTACTTC,CASSPEARGGETQYF
.,TRBV6-1,TRBJ2-1,few,TGTGCCAGCAGTGAAAGCGGGTACTACAATGAGCAGTTCTTC,CASSESGYYNEQFF
.,TRBV5-1,TRBJ1-6,many,TGCGCCAGCAGCTTGGACCCTCGGGGCAGGGATAATTCACCCCTCCACTTT,CASSLDPRGRDNSPLHF
.,TRBV5-1,TRBJ1-1,.,TGCGCCAGCAGCTTGGAAGGGAGAGGGTGGGACACTGAAGCTTTCTTT,CASSLEGRGWDTEAFF
.,TRBV19,TRBJ2-5,.,TGTGCCAGTAGTTCTGCGGGGTTGGGAGAGACCCAGTACTTC,CASSSAGLGETQYF
TRBD1,TRBV5-1,TRBJ1-1,many,TGCGCCAGCAGCCCCCCCAGGGGGCTACCAGGGGACACTGAAGCTTTCTTT,CASSPPRGLPGDTEAFF
TRBD2,TRBV5-1,TRBJ2-1,few,TGCGCCAGCAGCTTGGGGACTAGCGGGAGGGTTCAGTTCTTC,CASSLGTSGRVQFF
TRBD1,TRBV7-9,TRBJ2-5,.,TGTGCCAGCAGCCCGGGACAGACCAGAGAGACCCAGTACTTC,CASSPGQTRETQYF
TRBD1,TRBV5-1,TRBJ2-5,few,TGCGCCAGCAGCCCCGGGGACAGGGGGTTACAAGAGACCCAGTACTTC,CASSPGDRGLQETQYF
.,TRBV27,TRBJ1-1,.,TGTGCCAGCGCTCAGGTAACGGCTATGAACACTGAAGCTTTCTTT,CASAQVTAMNTEAFF
TRBD2,TRBV18,TRBJ2-7,many,TGTGCCAGCTCACCATCGGCGGGAGGGCCCCACGAGCAGTACTTC,CASSPSAGGPHEQYF
.,TRBV9,TRBJ2-7,.,TGTGCCAGCAGCGTAGGGACAACGCCCTACGAGCAGTACTTC,CASSVGTTPYEQYF
.,TRBV28,TRBJ1-1,many,TGTGCCAGCAGTTTAGCACACACGCAGAGTGAAGCTTTCTTT,CASSLAHTQSEAFF
TRBD2,TRBV20-1,TRBJ2-1,many,TGCAGTGCTAGAGTGGGGACTAGCGCCTACAATGAGCAGTTCTTC,CSARVGTSAYNEQFF